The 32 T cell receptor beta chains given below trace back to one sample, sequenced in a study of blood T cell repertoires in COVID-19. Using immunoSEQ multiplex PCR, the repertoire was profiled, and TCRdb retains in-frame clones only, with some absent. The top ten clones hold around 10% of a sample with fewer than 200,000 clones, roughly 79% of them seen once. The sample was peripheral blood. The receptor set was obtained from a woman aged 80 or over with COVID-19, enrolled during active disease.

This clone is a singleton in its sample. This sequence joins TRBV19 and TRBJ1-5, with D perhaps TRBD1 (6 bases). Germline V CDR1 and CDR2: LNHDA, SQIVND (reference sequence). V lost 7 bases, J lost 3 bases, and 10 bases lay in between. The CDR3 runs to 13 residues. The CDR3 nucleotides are TGTGCCAGTAATTACAGGGCCAATCAGCCCCAGCATTTT. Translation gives CASNYRANQPQHF.

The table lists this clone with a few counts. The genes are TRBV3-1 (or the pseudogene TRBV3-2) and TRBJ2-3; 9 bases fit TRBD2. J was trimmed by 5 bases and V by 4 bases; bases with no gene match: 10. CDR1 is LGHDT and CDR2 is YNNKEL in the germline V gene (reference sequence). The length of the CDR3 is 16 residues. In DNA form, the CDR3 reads TGTGCCAGCAGCCCTTTAGCGGGAGCGACGGAAGATACGCAGTATTTT. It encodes CASSPLAGATEDTQYF.

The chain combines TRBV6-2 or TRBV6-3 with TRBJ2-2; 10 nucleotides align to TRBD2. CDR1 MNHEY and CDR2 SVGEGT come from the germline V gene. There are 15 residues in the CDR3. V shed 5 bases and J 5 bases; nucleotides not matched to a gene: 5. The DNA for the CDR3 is TGTGCCAGCAGTCCCATAGCGGGAGGAACCGGGGAGCTGTTTTTT. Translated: CASSPIAGGTGELFF.

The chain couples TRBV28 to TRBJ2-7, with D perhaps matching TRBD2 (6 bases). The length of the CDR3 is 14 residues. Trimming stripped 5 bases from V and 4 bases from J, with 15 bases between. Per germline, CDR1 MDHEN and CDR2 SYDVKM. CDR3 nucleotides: TGTGCCAGCAGTCCCACGGCGGGGCCGTACGAGCAGTACTTC. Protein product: CASSPTAGPYEQYF. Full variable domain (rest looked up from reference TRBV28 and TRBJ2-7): DVKVTQSSRYLVKRTGEKVFLECVQDMDHENMFWYRQDPGLGLRLIYFSYDVKMKEKGDIPEGYSVSREKKERFSLILESASTNQTSMYLCASSPTAGPYEQYFGPGTRLTVT.

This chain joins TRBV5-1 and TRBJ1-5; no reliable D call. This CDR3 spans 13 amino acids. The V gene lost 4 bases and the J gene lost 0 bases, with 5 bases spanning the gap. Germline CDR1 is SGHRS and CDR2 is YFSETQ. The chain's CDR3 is CASSLDSNQPQHF. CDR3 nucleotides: TGCGCCAGCAGCCTAGATAGCAATCAGCCCCAGCATTTT. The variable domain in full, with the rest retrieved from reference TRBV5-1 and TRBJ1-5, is KAGVTQTPRYLIKTRGQQVTLSCSPISGHRSVSWYQQTPGQGLQFLFEYFSETQRNKGNFPGRFSGRQFSNSRSEMNVSTLELGDSALYLCASSLDSNQPQHFGDGTRLSIL.

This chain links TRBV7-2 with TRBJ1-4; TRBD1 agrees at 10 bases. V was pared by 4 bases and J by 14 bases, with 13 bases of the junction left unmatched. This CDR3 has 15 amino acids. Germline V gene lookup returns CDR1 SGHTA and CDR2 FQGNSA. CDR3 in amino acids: CASSSGTGALKRLFF. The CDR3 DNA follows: TGTGCCAGCAGCTCCGGGACAGGGGCACTCAAAAGGCTGTTTTTT.

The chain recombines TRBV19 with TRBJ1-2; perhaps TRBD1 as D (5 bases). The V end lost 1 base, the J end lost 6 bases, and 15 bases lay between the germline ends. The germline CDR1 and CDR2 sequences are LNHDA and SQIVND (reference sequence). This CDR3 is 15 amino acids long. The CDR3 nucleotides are TGTGCCAGTAGTATAGGTGCCTCAGGGTATGATGGCTACACCTTC. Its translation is CASSIGASGYDGYTF.

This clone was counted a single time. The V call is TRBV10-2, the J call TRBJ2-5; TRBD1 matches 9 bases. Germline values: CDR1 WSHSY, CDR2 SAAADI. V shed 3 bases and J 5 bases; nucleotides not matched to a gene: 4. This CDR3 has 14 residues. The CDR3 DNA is TGCGCCAGCAGTGACACAGGGGGCAGGGAGACCCAGTACTTC. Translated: CASSDTGGRETQYF.

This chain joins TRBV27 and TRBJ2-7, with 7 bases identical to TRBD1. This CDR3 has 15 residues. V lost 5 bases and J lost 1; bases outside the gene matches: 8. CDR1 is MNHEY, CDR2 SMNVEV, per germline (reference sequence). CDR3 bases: TGTGCCAGCAGTGTAAACAGGGGTTGGTCCTACGAGCAGTACTTC. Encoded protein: CASSVNRGWSYEQYF.

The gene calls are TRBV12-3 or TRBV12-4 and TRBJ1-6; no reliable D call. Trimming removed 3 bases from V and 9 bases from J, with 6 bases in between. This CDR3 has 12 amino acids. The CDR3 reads CASSFGRSPLHF. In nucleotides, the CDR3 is TGTGCCAGCAGTTTTGGGCGTTCACCCCTCCACTTT.

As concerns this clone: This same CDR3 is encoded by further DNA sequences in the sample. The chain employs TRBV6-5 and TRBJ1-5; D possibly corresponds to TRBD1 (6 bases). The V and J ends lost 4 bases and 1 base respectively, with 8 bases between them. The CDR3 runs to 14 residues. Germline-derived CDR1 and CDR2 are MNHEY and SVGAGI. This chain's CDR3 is CASSSTGSNQPQHF. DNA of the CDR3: TGTGCCAGCAGTTCTACAGGGAGCAATCAGCCCCAGCATTTT.

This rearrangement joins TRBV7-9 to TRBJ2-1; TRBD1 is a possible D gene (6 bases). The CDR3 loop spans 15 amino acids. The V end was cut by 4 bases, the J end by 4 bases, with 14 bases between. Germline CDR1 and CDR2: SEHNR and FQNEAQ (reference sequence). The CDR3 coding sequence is TGTGCCAGCAGCTCCCCTATAACAGGGTACAATGAGCAGTTCTTC. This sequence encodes CASSSPITGYNEQFF.

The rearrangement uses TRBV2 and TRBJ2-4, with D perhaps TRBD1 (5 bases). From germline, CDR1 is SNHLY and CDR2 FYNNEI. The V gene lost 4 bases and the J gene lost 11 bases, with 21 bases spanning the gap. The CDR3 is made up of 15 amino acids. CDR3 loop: CASSGDSGPRNLQYF. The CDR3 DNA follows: TGTGCCAGCAGTGGAGACAGTGGGCCGAGGAACCTTCAGTACTTC.

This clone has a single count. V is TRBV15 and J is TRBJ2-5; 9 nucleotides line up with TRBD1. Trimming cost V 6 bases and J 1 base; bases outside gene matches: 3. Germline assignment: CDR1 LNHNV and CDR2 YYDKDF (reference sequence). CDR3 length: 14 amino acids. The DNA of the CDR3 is TGTGCCACCAGGGGGGGACAGGGCCAAGAGACCCAGTACTTC. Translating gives CATRGGQGQETQYF.

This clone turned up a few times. The CDR3 sequence is CASSRTRTSLHYEQYF. The CDR3, as DNA: TGTGCCAGCAGCAGGACCCGGACTAGCCTGCACTACGAGCAGTACTTC. V usage is TRBV13 and J usage is TRBJ2-7, with TRBD2 matching over 8 bases. V was clipped by 5 bases and J by 3 bases; unmatched bases: 12. The CDR3 length is 16 residues. Germline loops: CDR1 PRHDT, CDR2 FYEKMQ (reference sequence).

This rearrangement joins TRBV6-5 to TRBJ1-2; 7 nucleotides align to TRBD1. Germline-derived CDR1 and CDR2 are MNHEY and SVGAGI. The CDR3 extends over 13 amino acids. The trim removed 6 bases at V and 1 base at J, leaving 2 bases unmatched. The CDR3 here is CASRNRGNYGYTF. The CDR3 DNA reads TGTGCCAGCAGAAACAGGGGTAACTATGGCTACACCTTC.

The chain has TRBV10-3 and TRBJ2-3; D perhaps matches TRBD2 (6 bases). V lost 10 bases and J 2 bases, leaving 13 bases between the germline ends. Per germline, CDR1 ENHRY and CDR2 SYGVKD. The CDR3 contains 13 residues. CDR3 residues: CATRDLNTDTQYF. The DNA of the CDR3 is TGTGCCACCCGGGACTTAAACACAGATACGCAGTATTTT.

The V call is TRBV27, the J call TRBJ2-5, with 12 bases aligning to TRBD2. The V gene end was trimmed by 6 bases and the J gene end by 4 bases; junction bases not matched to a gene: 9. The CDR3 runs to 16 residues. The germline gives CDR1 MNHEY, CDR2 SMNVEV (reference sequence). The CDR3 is CASSSQLAGGTETQYF. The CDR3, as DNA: TGTGCCAGCAGCAGCCAACTAGCGGGAGGAACAGAGACCCAGTACTTC.

CDR3 in DNA: TGTGCCTCCGGGACAGGCTTCGGAAACACCATATATTTT. As protein: CASGTGFGNTIYF. The rearrangement uses TRBV30 and TRBJ1-3; 8 bases fit TRBD1. V lost 7 bases to trimming and J lost 4 bases; unmatched junction nucleotides: 6. The CDR3 has 13 residues. Germline CDR1 reads GTSNPN; CDR2 reads SVGIG (reference sequence).

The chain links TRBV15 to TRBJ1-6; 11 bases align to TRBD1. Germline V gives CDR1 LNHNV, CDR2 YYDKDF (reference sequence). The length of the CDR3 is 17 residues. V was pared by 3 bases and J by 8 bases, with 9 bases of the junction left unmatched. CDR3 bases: TGTGCCACCAGCAGGCCCCCGGACAGGGGGCCAGATTCACCCCTCCACTTT. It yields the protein CATSRPPDRGPDSPLHF.

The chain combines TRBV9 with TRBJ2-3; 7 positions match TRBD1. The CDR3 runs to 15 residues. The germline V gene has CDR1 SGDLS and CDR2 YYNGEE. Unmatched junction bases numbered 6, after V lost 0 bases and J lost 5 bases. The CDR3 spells CASSVGLGGLDTQYF. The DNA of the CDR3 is TGTGCCAGCAGCGTAGGCTTAGGGGGCTTAGATACGCAGTATTTT.

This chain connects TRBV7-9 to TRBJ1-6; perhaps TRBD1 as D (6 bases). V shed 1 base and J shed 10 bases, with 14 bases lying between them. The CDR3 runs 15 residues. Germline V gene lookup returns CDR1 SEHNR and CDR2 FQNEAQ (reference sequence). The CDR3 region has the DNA TGTGCCAGCAGCTTAGGACAGGCCGCAGAGTCACCCCTCCACTTT. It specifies CASSLGQAAESPLHF.

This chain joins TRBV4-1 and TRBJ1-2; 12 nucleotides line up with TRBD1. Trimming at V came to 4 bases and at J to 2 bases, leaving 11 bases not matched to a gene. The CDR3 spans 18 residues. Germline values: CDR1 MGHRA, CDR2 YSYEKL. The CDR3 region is CASSPLSGTGGRNYGYTF. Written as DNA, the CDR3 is TGCGCCAGCAGCCCTCTCTCCGGGACAGGGGGCCGGAACTATGGCTACACCTTC.

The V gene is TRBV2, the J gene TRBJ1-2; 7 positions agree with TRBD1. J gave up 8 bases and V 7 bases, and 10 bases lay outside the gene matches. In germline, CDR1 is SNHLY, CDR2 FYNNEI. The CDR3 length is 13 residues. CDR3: CASIDRVGYGYTF. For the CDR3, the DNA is TGTGCCAGCATTGACAGGGTTGGCTACGGCTACACCTTC.

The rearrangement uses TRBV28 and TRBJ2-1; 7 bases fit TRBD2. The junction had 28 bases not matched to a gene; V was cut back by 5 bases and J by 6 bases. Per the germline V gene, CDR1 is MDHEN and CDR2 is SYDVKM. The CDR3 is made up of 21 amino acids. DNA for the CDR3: TGTGCCAGCAGTCCCGCCTGGGCATTCGTTTCGAGGACTAGTGTTCCCAATGAGCAGTTCTTC. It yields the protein CASSPAWAFVSRTSVPNEQFF.

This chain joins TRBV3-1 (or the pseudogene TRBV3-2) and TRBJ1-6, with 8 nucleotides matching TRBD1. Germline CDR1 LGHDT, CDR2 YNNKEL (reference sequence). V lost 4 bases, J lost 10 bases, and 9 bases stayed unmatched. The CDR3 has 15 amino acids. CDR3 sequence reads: CASSLGQGGGSPLHF. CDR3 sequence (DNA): TGTGCCAGCAGCCTCGGACAGGGAGGGGGATCACCCCTCCACTTT.

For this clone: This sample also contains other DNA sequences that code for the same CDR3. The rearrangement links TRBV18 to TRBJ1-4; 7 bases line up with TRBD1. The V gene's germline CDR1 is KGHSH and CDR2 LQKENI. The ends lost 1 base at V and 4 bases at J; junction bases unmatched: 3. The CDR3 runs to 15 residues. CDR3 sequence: CASSPRRDSNEKLFF. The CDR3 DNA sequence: TGTGCCAGCTCACCACGACGGGACAGTAATGAAAAACTGTTTTTT.

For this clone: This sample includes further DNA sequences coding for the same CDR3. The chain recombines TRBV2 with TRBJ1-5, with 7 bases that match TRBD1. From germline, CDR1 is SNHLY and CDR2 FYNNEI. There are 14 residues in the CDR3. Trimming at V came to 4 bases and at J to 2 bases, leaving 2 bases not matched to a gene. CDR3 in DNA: TGTGCCAGCAGTGGAACAGGGGGCAATCAGCCCCAGCATTTT. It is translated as CASSGTGGNQPQHF.

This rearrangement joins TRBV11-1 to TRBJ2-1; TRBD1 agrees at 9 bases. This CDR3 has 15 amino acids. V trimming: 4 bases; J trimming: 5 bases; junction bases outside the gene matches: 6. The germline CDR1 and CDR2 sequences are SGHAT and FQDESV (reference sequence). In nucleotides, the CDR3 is TGTGCCAGCAGCTCCCGGGACAGGGAAAACAATGAGCAGTTCTTC. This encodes CASSSRDRENNEQFF.

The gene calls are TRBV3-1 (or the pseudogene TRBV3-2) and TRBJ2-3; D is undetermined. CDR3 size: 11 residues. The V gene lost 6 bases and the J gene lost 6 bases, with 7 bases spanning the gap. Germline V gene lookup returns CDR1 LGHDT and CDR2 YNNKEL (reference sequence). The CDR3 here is CASSPGDTQYF. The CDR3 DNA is TGTGCCAGCAGTCCCGGGGATACGCAGTATTTT.

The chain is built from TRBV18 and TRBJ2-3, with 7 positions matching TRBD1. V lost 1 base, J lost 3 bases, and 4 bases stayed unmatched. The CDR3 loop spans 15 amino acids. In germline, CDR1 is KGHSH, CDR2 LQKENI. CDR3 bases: TGTGCCAGCTCACCACGACAGGGTATAACAGATACGCAGTATTTT. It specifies CASSPRQGITDTQYF.

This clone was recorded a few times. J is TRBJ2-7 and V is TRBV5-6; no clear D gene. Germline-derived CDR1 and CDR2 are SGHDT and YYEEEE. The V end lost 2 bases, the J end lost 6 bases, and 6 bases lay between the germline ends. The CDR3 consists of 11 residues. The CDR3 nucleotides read TGTGCCAGCAGCTTCGGGTTCGAGCAGTACTTC. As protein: CASSFGFEQYF.